This TCR beta chain was sequenced in a study of OX40 agonist ivuxolimab in advanced cancers. CDR3 length: 14 residues. Germline lookup yields CDR1 SGHAT and CDR2 FQNNGV. Trimming stripped 1 base from V and 10 bases from J, with 11 bases between. General study findings and limits: CD8+ T cells showed, on average, more clonal expansion than CD4+ cells. Nonresponders included some who also had low normalized T-cell clonal expansion.

Clones were read by immunoSEQ multiplex PCR, and TCRdb kept only the in-frame ones, dropping some. The sample lists about 100,000 clones, roughly 95% seen once, with 2% in the top ten. Points on this clone: Its antigen is still unknown.

The V and J genes are TRBV11-2 and TRBJ1-6; D not certain. The material sequenced was CD4+ or CD8+ T cells sorted from blood, taken in a trial of the OX40 agonist ivuxolimab. The TCR was taken from an adult with an advanced solid tumor such as melanoma, head and neck, liver or kidney cancer. The CDR3 loop is CASSLVFSGSPLHF. The CDR3 region has the DNA TGTGCCAGCAGCTTAGTCTTTTCCGGGTCACCCCTCCACTTT.